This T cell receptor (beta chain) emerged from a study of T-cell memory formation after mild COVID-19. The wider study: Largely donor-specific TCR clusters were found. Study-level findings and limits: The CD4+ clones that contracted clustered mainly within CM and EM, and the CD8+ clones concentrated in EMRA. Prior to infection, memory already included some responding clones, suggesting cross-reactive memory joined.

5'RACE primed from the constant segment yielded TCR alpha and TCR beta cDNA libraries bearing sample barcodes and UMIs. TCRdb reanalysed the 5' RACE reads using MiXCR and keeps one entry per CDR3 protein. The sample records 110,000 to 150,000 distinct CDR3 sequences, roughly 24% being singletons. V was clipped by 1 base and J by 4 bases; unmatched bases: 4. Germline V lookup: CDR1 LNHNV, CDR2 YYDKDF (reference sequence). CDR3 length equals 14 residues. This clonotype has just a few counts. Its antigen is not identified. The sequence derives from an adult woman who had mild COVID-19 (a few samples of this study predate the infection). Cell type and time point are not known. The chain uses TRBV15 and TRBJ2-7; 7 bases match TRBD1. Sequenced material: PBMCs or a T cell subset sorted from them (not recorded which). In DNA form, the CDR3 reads TGTGCCACCAGCAGAGGCGACAGGGCATACGAGCAGTACTTC. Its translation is CATSRGDRAYEQYF.